The 29 T cell receptor beta chains presented below share a single source sample, sequenced in a study of T cells in Graves' hyperthyroidism and ophthalmopathy. TCR beta CDR3 region amplification was performed from RNA transcripts. The TCR CDR3 was amplified in a first-round RT-PCR using the HTBI primer set. TCRdb passed the multiplex PCR reads through MiXCR, listing each CDR3 protein once. The sample lists about 520,000 distinct CDR3 sequences; around 24% were seen once. Sample: blood. These receptors all come from a woman in her 30s with Graves' ophthalmopathy.

This sequence joins TRBV20-1 and TRBJ2-5, with 7 bases aligning to TRBD2. Germline V CDR1 and CDR2: DFQATT, SNEGSKA (reference sequence). V was pared by 3 bases and J by 5 bases, with 3 bases of the junction left unmatched. CDR3 length: 12 amino acids. Here the CDR3 reads CSARTSWETQYF. CDR3 sequence (DNA): TGCAGTGCTAGGACTAGCTGGGAGACCCAGTACTTC.

V and J are TRBV11-2 and TRBJ2-5; a weak D match, TRBD1 (7 bases). The germline CDR1 and CDR2 sequences are SGHAT and FQNNGV. The CDR3 sequence is 17 residues long. The ends were cut back, 5 bases at V and 4 bases at J, with 23 bases in the middle. The CDR3 sequence is CASSQRGDARGRETQYF. CDR3 nucleotide sequence: TGTGCCAGCAGCCAAAGGGGGGACGCCAGGGGGAGAGAGACCCAGTACTTC.

This clonotype was observed at least ten times. This sequence joins TRBV20-1 and TRBJ1-2, with TRBD1 matching 7 bases. CDR1 is DFQATT and CDR2 is SNEGSKA in the germline V gene (reference sequence). Trimming took 6 bases from V and 8 from J; bases not matched to a gene: 12. The CDR3 contains 13 residues. CDR3 loop: CSADDQGVGGYTF. CDR3 DNA: TGCAGTGCGGACGATCAGGGGGTTGGGGGCTACACCTTC.

V is TRBV28 and J is TRBJ1-2; 7 bases align to TRBD1. Germline V gene lookup returns CDR1 MDHEN and CDR2 SYDVKM. The CDR3 sequence is 13 residues long. Unmatched junction bases numbered 10, after V lost 6 bases and J lost 9 bases. The CDR3 region has the DNA TGTGCCAGCAGCGGGAACAGGGGCTTGAGCTACACCTTC. Translated, it gives CASSGNRGLSYTF.

V gene TRBV27 combines with J gene TRBJ1-6; TRBD1 aligns across 7 bases. V gave up 2 bases and J gave up 9 bases; unmatched junction bases: 10. Germline loops: CDR1 MNHEY, CDR2 SMNVEV (reference sequence). This CDR3 is 16 amino acids long. The CDR3 nucleotides read TGTGCCAGCAGTTTAGAGGCAGGGGGTACAGGTTCACCCCTCCACTTT. Protein: CASSLEAGGTGSPLHF.

This chain connects TRBV12-3 or TRBV12-4 to TRBJ2-7; weak D call: TRBD1 (6 bases). This CDR3 comprises 14 residues. With 7 bases removed from V and 2 bases from J, the gap between germline ends came to 15 bases. The CDR3 reads CASKGQGRAYEQYF. The CDR3 coding sequence is TGTGCCAGCAAGGGGCAGGGGCGCGCCTACGAGCAGTACTTC.

This clonotype appeared many times. The rearrangement uses TRBV20-1 and TRBJ2-2; perhaps TRBD2 as D (5 bases). CDR3 size: 14 residues. The ends were cut back, 7 bases at V and 4 bases at J, with 16 bases in the middle. CDR1 and CDR2 from the germline V gene are DFQATT and SNEGSKA (reference sequence). The CDR3 reads CSVKVLRGTGELFF. The CDR3 DNA reads as TGCAGTGTCAAAGTTCTTCGGGGCACCGGGGAGCTGTTTTTT.

This clonotype has at least ten counts. The chain carries TRBV4-1 and TRBJ1-2; 9 bases map to TRBD1. This CDR3 has 18 amino acids. J gave up 3 bases and V 0 bases, and 11 bases lay outside the gene matches. Germline V gene data show CDR1 as MGHRA and CDR2 as YSYEKL. The CDR3 region is CASSQDPFSGQGDYGYTF. CDR3 nucleotides: TGCGCCAGCAGCCAAGATCCGTTTTCGGGACAGGGAGACTATGGCTACACCTTC.

In its sample, this clonotype was seen a few times. The chain combines TRBV5-1 with TRBJ2-2, with 10 nucleotides matching TRBD2. CDR1 and CDR2 (germline): SGHRS, YFSETQ. The CDR3 extends over 15 amino acids. V lost 6 bases and J lost 4; bases outside the gene matches: 6. This CDR3 is CASMGLATGTGELFF. The CDR3 DNA sequence: TGCGCCAGCATGGGACTAGCGACTGGCACCGGGGAGCTGTTTTTT.

J is TRBJ1-1 and V is TRBV10-3, with D perhaps TRBD1 (6 bases). Per germline, CDR1 ENHRY and CDR2 SYGVKD. The CDR3 is 15 amino acids. Between the trimmed V and J ends, which lost 2 bases and 1 base, there was a span of 11 bases. CDR3 loop: CAISETQGSNTEAFF. As DNA, the CDR3 is TGTGCCATCAGTGAGACACAGGGATCGAACACTGAAGCTTTCTTT.

The chain links TRBV6-2 or TRBV6-3 to TRBJ1-5, with D tentatively TRBD1 (5 bases). V lost 0 bases, J lost 5 bases, and 11 bases lay in between. The CDR3 spans 15 residues. Looked up from germline, CDR1 is MNHEY and CDR2 is SVGEGT. CDR3 nucleotides: TGTGCCAGCAGTTACTCGTGGGGGGATGATCAGCCCCAGCATTTT. Encoded protein: CASSYSWGDDQPQHF.

This clonotype was observed many times. Written as DNA, the CDR3 is TGTGCCAGCATGTCTATGGGGCTCTCCTTAACACTCTATGGCTACACCTTC. Protein product: CASMSMGLSLTLYGYTF. V gene TRBV28 combines with J gene TRBJ1-2, with a tentative D call TRBD1 (5 bases). CDR3 size: 17 residues. Per the germline V gene, CDR1 is MDHEN and CDR2 is SYDVKM. V was clipped by 7 bases and J by 4 bases, with 25 bases between them.

In this sample, this clonotype turned up many times. The chain has TRBV12-3 or TRBV12-4 and TRBJ2-7; D remains ambiguous. The CDR3 is 13 amino acids. The ends were cut back, 7 bases at V and 2 bases at J, with 12 bases in the middle. CDR3 nucleotides: TGTGCCAGCACATCCGGTGGAACCTACGAGCAGTACTTC. It is translated as CASTSGGTYEQYF.

The chain combines TRBV20-1 with TRBJ1-5; D unclear. Germline CDR1 is DFQATT and CDR2 is SNEGSKA (reference sequence). V was shortened by 3 bases and J by 3 bases, with 12 bases between the two germline ends. The CDR3 runs 14 residues. The CDR3: CSASPGQINQPQHF. CDR3 nucleotide sequence: TGCAGTGCTAGCCCTGGGCAGATCAATCAGCCCCAGCATTTT.

The sample holds many counts of this clonotype. The chain joins TRBV28 to TRBJ1-2; maybe TRBD1 (5 bases). Per the germline V gene, CDR1 is MDHEN and CDR2 is SYDVKM. V was cut by 7 bases and J by 6 bases, with 12 bases left in between. This CDR3 has 12 residues. CDR3 region: CASTGGYHGYTF. CDR3 nucleotides: TGTGCCAGCACCGGGGGATATCATGGCTACACCTTC.

This clonotype was found many times. The chain carries TRBV7-2 and TRBJ2-5, with TRBD1 matching 12 bases. In germline, CDR1 is SGHTA, CDR2 FQGNSA. The CDR3 is 16 residues long. With 5 bases clipped from V and 3 bases from J, the junction kept 7 bases outside the gene matches. The CDR3 region has the DNA TGTGCCAGCAGCCGCCGGGACAGGGGGCGCAAAGAGACCCAGTACTTC. Amino acid sequence: CASSRRDRGRKETQYF.

The rearrangement links TRBV6-5 to TRBJ1-2; 9 bases match TRBD1. Per germline, CDR1 MNHEY and CDR2 SVGAGI. The CDR3 has 16 residues. V trimming: 2 bases; J trimming: 4 bases; junction bases outside the gene matches: 8. The CDR3 protein is CASSYTPTGGSYGYTF. CDR3 sequence (DNA): TGTGCCAGCAGTTACACCCCTACAGGGGGCAGCTATGGCTACACCTTC.

The V and J genes are TRBV11-3 and TRBJ2-2; D is perhaps TRBD2 (7 bases). Germline V gives CDR1 SGHNT, CDR2 YENEEA. The CDR3 is 14 amino acids. Trimming removed 6 bases at V and 4 bases at J, with 12 bases between. CDR3 protein: CASRLRGGTGELFF. The CDR3 DNA reads TGTGCCAGCAGACTGAGGGGGGGCACCGGGGAGCTGTTTTTT.

This clonotype has ten or more counts. The V call is TRBV2, the J call TRBJ1-2; maybe TRBD1 (5 bases). CDR3 size: 15 residues. Germline CDR1 is SNHLY and CDR2 is FYNNEI. V lost 5 bases, J lost 4 bases, and 17 bases lay in between. The CDR3 region has the DNA TGTGCCAGCAGTAGTGAGGGACTTTTAAGCTATGGCTACACCTTC. It yields the protein CASSSEGLLSYGYTF.

This clonotype was detected ten times or more. This sequence joins TRBV5-1 and TRBJ2-5, with a possible D match to TRBD2 (5 bases). The length of the CDR3 is 16 residues. The germline V gene has CDR1 SGHRS and CDR2 YFSETQ. Trimming pared 4 bases from V and 0 bases from J, leaving 16 bases between. DNA of the CDR3: TGCGCCAGCAGCGTATACCCCGAGGGAGACCAAGAGACCCAGTACTTC. This sequence encodes CASSVYPEGDQETQYF.

The J gene is TRBJ1-1, the V gene TRBV6-2 or TRBV6-3; perhaps TRBD1 as D (5 bases). The CDR3 totals 14 residues. The V end lost 6 bases, the J end lost 0 bases, and 11 bases lay between the germline ends. The germline V gene encodes CDR1 MNHEY and CDR2 SVGEGT. CDR3 protein: CASRRDGLNTEAFF. CDR3 DNA sequence: TGTGCCAGCAGACGGGACGGACTGAACACTGAAGCTTTCTTT.

The table lists this clonotype with many counts. The genes are TRBV12-3 or TRBV12-4 and TRBJ1-1, with D perhaps TRBD1 (6 bases). Trimming stripped 5 bases from V and 2 bases from J, with 9 bases between. This CDR3 comprises 13 residues. This chain's CDR3 is CASSRQDNTEAFF. CDR3 in DNA: TGTGCCAGCAGTAGACAGGATAACACTGAAGCTTTCTTT.

This clonotype occurred many times. This chain joins TRBV28 and TRBJ1-5; the D is unclear. The CDR3 loop spans 16 amino acids. The germline V gene has CDR1 MDHEN and CDR2 SYDVKM. Trimming stripped 8 bases from V and 7 bases from J, with 24 bases between. This chain's CDR3 is CASGRSTIDSRQPQHF. CDR3 nucleotide sequence: TGTGCCAGCGGGCGCTCTACGATCGATAGTAGGCAGCCCCAGCATTTT.

This chain connects TRBV10-3 to TRBJ1-5; D is unclear. Germline assignment: CDR1 ENHRY and CDR2 SYGVKD. Trimming took 0 bases from V and 2 from J, leaving 11 bases between them. The CDR3 totals 16 residues. The CDR3 DNA reads TGTGCCATCAGTGAGTCCTCGGGATTCGGCAATCAGCCCCAGCATTTT. This codes for CAISESSGFGNQPQHF.

The V gene is TRBV12-3 or TRBV12-4, the J gene TRBJ1-6; 7 bases match TRBD1. V lost 6 bases to trimming and J lost 9 bases; unmatched junction nucleotides: 11. This CDR3 has 15 amino acids. The CDR3 coding sequence is TGTGCCAGCAGCCAAACCCTGACAGGGCTTTCACCCCTCCACTTT. Translated, it gives CASSQTLTGLSPLHF.

The V gene is TRBV4-1, the J gene TRBJ2-7; the D gene is possibly TRBD1 (6 bases). Germline CDR1 and CDR2: MGHRA and YSYEKL. The V and J ends lost 3 bases and 0 bases respectively, with 15 bases between them. This CDR3 comprises 16 residues. The CDR3 loop reads CASSHPGQRSSYEQYF. As DNA, the CDR3 is TGCGCCAGCAGCCATCCCGGACAGCGAAGCTCCTACGAGCAGTACTTC.

This clonotype was seen a handful of times. This chain uses TRBV6-5 with TRBJ2-5; D ambiguous. The CDR3 runs 13 residues. Germline V gene lookup returns CDR1 MNHEY and CDR2 SVGAGI. V shed 1 base and J shed 3 bases, with 6 bases lying between them. CDR3 nucleotides: TGTGCCAGCAGTTACTATGGAGAAGAGACCCAGTACTTC. Translated: CASSYYGEETQYF.

CDR3 sequence: CASSYSHFRDRRIYTEAFF. The CDR3 DNA reads TGTGCCAGCAGTTACTCCCACTTCCGGGACCGCCGAATTTACACTGAAGCTTTCTTT. The V gene is TRBV6-2 or TRBV6-3, the J gene TRBJ1-1; D might be TRBD1 (5 bases). V dropped 0 bases and J dropped 3 bases, with 23 bases sitting between them. CDR1 is MNHEY and CDR2 is SVGEGT in the germline V gene. This CDR3 has 19 residues.

This clonotype was detected a few times. The chain carries TRBV20-1 and TRBJ1-1, with D possibly TRBD1 on 5 matching bases. With 7 bases removed from V and 0 bases from J, the gap between germline ends came to 12 bases. In germline, CDR1 is DFQATT, CDR2 SNEGSKA (reference sequence). The CDR3 extends over 13 amino acids. The CDR3 protein is CSGCWGMNTEAFF. The CDR3 DNA reads as TGCAGTGGGTGCTGGGGCATGAACACTGAAGCTTTCTTT.